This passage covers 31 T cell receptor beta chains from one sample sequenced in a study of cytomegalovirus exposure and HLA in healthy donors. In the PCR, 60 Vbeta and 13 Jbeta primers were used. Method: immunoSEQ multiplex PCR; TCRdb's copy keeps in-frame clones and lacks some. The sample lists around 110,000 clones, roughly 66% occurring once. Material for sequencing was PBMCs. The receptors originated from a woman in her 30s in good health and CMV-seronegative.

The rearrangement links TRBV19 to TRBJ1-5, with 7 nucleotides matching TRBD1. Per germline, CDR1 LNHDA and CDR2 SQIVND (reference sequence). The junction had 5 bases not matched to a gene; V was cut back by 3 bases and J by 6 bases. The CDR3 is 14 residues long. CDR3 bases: TGTGCCAGTAGTATGCTCCAGGGGGGTCAGCCCCAGCATTTT. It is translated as CASSMLQGGQPQHF.

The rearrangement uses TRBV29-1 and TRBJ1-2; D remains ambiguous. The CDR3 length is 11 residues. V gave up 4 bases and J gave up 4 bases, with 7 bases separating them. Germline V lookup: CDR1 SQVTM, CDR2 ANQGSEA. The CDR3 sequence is CSVVSPYGYTF. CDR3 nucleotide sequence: TGCAGCGTTGTGAGCCCCTATGGCTACACCTTC.

CDR3 amino acids: CASSQDQGDRAYEQYF. CDR3 coding DNA: TGTGCCAGCAGCCAAGATCAGGGGGACAGGGCCTACGAGCAGTACTTC. The chain uses TRBV4-2 and TRBJ2-7, with 9 bases that match TRBD1. This CDR3 comprises 16 residues. Germline V gives CDR1 LGHNA, CDR2 YNFKEQ. The V and J ends lost 0 bases and 2 bases, in that order; junction bases with no gene match: 5.

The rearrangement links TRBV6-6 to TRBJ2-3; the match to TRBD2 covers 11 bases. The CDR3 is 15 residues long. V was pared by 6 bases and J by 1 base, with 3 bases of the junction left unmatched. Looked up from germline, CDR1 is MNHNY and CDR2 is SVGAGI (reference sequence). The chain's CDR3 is CASRILAGGTDTQYF. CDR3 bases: TGTGCCAGCAGGATACTAGCGGGGGGCACAGATACGCAGTATTTT.

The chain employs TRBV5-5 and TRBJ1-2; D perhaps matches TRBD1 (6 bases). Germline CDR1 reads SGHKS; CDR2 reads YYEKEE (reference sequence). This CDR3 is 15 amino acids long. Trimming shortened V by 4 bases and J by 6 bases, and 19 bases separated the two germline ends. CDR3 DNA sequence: TGTGCCAGCAGCCGGCAAACAGGGTCTCAGGATGGCTACACCTTC. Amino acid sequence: CASSRQTGSQDGYTF.

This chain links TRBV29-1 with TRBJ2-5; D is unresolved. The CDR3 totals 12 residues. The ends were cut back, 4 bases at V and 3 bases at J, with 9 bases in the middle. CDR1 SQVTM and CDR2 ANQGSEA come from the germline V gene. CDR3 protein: CSVGAGKETQYF. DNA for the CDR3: TGCAGCGTTGGGGCCGGCAAAGAGACCCAGTACTTC.

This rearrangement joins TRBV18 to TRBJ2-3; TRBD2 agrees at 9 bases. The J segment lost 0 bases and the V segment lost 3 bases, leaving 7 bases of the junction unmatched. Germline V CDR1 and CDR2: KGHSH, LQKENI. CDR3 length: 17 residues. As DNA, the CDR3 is TGTGCCAGCTCACCCCAGCGGGAGGCGGCGAGCACAGATACGCAGTATTTT. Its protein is CASSPQREAASTDTQYF.

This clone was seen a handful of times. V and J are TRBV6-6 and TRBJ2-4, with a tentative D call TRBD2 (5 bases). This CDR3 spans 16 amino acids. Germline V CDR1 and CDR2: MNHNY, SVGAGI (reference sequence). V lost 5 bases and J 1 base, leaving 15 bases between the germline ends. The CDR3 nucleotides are TGTGCCAGCAGTCAAATAGGGAGCCGGGCCAAAAACATTCAGTACTTC. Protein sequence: CASSQIGSRAKNIQYF.

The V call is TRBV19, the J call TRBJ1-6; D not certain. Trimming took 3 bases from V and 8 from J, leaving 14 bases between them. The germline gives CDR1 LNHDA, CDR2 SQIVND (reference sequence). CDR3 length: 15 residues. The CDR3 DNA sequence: TGTGCCAGTAGTATTTCATGGGCCGGGGATTCACCCCTCCACTTT. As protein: CASSISWAGDSPLHF.

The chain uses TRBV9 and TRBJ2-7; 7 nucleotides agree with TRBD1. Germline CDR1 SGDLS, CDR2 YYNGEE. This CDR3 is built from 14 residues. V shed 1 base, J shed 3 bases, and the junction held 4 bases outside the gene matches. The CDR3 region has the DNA TGTGCCAGCAGCGTATCCGGGACAGACTACGAGCAGTACTTC. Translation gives CASSVSGTDYEQYF.

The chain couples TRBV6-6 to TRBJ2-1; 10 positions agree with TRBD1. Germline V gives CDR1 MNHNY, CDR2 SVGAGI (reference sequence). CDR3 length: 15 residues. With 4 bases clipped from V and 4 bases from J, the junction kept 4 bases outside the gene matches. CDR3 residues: CASSLGQGPYNEQFF. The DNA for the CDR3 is TGTGCCAGCAGTTTGGGACAGGGGCCGTACAATGAGCAGTTCTTC.

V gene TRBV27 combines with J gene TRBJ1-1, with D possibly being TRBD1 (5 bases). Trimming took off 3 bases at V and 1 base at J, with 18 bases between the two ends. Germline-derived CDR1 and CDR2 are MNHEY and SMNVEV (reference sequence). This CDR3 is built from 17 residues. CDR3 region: CASSFEVWGGKNTEAFF. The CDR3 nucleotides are TGTGCCAGCAGTTTTGAGGTTTGGGGGGGGAAGAACACTGAAGCTTTCTTT.

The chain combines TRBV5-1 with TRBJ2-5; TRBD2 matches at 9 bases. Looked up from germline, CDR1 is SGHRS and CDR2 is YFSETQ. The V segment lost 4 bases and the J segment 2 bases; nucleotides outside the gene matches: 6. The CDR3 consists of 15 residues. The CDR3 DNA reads TGCGCCAGCAGCAATCTAGCGGGACAACAAGAGACCCAGTACTTC. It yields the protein CASSNLAGQQETQYF.

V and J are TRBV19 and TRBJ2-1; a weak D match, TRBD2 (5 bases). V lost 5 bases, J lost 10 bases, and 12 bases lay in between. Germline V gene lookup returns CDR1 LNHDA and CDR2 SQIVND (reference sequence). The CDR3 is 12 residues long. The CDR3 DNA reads TGTGCCAGTAGTCCCGGGGTGTCCGAGCAGTTCTTC. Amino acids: CASSPGVSEQFF.

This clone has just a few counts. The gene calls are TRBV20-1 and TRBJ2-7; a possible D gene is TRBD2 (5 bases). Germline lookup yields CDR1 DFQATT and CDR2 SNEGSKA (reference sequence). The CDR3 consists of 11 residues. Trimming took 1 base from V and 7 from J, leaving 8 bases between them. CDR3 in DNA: TGCAGTGCTAGAGCCCCGGGAGAGCAGTACTTC. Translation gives CSARAPGEQYF.

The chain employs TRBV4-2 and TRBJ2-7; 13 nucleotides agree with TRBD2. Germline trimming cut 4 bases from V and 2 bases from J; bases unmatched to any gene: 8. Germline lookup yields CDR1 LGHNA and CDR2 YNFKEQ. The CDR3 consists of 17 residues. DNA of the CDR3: TGTGCCAGCAGCCGGGGACTAGCGGGGACGCGGGCCTACGAGCAGTACTTC. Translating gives CASSRGLAGTRAYEQYF.

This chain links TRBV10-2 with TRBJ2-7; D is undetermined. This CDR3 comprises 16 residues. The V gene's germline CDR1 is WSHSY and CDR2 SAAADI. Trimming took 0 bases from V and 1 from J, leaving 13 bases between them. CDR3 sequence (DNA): TGCGCCAGCAGTGAGTCGACGAGGATAGTTTCCTACGAGCAGTACTTC. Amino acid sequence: CASSESTRIVSYEQYF.

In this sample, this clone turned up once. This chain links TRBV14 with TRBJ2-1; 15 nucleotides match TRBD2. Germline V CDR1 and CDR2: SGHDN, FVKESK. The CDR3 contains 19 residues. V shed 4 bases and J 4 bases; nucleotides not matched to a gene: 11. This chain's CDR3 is CASSPGRTSGRVKYNEQFF. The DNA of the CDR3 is TGTGCCAGCAGCCCTGGCAGGACTAGCGGGAGGGTCAAATACAATGAGCAGTTCTTC.

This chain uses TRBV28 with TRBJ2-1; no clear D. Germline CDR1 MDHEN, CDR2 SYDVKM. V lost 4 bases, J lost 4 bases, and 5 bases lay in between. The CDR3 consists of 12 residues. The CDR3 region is CASSSLYNEQFF. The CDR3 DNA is TGTGCCAGCAGTTCCTTGTACAATGAGCAGTTCTTC.

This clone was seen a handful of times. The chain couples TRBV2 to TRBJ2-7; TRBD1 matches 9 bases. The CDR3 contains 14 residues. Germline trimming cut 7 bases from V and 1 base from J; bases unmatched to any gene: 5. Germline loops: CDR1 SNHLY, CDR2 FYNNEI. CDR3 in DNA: TGTGCCAGCAACAGGGGGCTATTATCCTACGAGCAGTACTTC. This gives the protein CASNRGLLSYEQYF. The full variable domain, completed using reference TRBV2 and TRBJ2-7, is EPEVTQTPSHQVTQMGQEVILRCVPISNHLYFYWYRQILGQKVEFLVSFYNNEISEKSEIFDDQFSVERPDGSNFTLKIRSTKLEDSAMYFCASNRGLLSYEQYFGPGTRLTVT.

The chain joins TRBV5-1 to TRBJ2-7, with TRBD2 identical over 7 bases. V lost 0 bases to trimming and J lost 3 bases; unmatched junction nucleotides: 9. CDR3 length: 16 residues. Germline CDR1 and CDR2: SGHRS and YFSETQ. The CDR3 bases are TGCGCCAGCAGCTTGGGTCGGGGAGGGGAGGTCTACGAGCAGTACTTC. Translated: CASSLGRGGEVYEQYF.

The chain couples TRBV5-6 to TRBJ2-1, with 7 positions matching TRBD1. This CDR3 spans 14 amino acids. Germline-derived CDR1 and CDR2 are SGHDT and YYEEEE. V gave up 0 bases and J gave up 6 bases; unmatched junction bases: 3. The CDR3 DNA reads TGTGCCAGCAGCTTGGCGGGGACAGCCAATGAGCAGTTCTTC. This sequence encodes CASSLAGTANEQFF.

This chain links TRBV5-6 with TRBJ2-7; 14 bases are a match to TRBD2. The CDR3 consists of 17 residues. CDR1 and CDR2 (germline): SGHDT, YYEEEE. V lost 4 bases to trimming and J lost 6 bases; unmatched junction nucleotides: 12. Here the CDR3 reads CASSDTGTSGSPLEQYF. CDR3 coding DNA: TGTGCCAGCAGCGACACCGGGACTAGCGGGAGTCCCCTCGAGCAGTACTTC. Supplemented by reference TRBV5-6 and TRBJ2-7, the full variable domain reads DAGVTQSPTHLIKTRGQQVTLRCSPKSGHDTVSWYQQALGQGPQFIFQYYEEEERQRGNFPDRFSGHQFPNYSSELNVNALLLGDSALYLCASSDTGTSGSPLEQYFGPGTRLTVT.

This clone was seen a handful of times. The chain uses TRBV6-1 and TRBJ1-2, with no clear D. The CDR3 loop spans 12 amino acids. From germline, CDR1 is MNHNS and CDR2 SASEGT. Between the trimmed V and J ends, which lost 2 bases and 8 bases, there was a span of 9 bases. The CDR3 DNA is TGTGCCAGCAGTGAATGGCCACAAGGCTACACCTTC. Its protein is CASSEWPQGYTF.

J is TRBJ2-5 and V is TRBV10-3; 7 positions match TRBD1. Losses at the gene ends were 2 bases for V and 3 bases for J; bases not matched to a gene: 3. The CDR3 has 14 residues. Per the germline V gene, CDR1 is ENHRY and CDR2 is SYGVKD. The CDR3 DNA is TGTGCCATCAGTGAGCCCGGGACAGAAGAGACCCAGTACTTC. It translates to CAISEPGTEETQYF.

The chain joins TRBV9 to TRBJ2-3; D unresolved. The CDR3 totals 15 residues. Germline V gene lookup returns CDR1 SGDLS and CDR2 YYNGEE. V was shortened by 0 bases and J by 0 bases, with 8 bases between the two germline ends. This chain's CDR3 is CASSVGLTSTDTQYF. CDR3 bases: TGTGCCAGCAGCGTAGGTTTGACTAGCACAGATACGCAGTATTTT.

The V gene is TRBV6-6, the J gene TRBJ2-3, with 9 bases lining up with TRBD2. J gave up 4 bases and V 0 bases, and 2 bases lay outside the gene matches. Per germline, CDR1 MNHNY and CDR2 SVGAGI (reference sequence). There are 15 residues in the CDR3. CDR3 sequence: CASSYSREGPDTQYF. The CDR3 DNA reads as TGTGCCAGCAGTTACTCGCGGGAGGGGCCAGATACGCAGTATTTT.

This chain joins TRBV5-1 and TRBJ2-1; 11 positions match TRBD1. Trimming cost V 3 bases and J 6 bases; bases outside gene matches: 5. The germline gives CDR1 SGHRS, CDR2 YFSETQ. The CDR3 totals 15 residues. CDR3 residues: CASSWGTGGGNEQFF. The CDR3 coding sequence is TGCGCCAGCAGCTGGGGGACAGGGGGGGGCAATGAGCAGTTCTTC.

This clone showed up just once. CDR3 bases: TGTGCCAGTAGTATAGGCCCTCGGGGAAGCACTGAAGCTTTCTTT. The encoded protein is CASSIGPRGSTEAFF. This chain links TRBV19 with TRBJ1-1; no firm D call. The CDR3 covers 15 residues. V lost 1 base, J lost 4 bases, and 13 bases lay in between. Germline CDR1 reads LNHDA; CDR2 reads SQIVND (reference sequence).

The CDR3 protein is CASRFRTSGTTYEQYF. CDR3 sequence (DNA): TGTGCAAGTCGCTTTAGGACTAGCGGGACCACCTACGAGCAGTACTTC. V and J are TRBV12-2 and TRBJ2-7; the table's D call, TRBD2, was not checked against the DNA. TRBV12-2 is listed as a pseudogene. CDR3 length: 16 amino acids.

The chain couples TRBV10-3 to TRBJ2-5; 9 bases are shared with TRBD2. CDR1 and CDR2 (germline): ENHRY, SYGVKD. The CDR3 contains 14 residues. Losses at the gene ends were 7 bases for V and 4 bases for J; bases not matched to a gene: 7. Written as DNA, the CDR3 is TGTGCCATCAAGGCTAGCGGGACGACAGAGACCCAGTACTTC. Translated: CAIKASGTTETQYF.